This T cell receptor (beta chain) was retrieved from a study of blood T cell repertoires in COVID-19. In germline, CDR1 is MNHEY, CDR2 SMNVEV (reference sequence). The V end was cut by 4 bases, the J end by 0 bases, with 12 bases between. The CDR3 covers 15 residues. TCRdb keeps only in-frame clones here, not all; method: immunoSEQ multiplex PCR. This sample has 180,000 or so clones, with 80% to 90% found just once. This chain connects TRBV27 to TRBJ1-2; no clear D. This clonotype was obtained from a man between 60 and 75 years old with acute or convalescent COVID-19. The specimen was peripheral blood. CDR3 sequence reads: CASSSHLGANYGYTF. In DNA, the CDR3 is TGTGCCAGCAGTTCCCATCTGGGAGCTAACTATGGCTACACCTTC.